This T cell receptor beta chain was observed in a study of shared T cell receptors in the human thymus. Repertoires were generated with immunoSEQ multiplex PCR, while TCRdb's copy carries only in-frame clones and drops some. This sample yields just under 550,000 clones, of which approximately 78% are seen a single time; approximately 0.013% belongs to the top ten. There are 19 residues in the CDR3. The junction had 18 bases not matched to a gene; V was cut back by 5 bases and J by 2 bases. Germline values: CDR1 SGHTA, CDR2 FQGNSA. These data also formed part of another study, on human thymus T cells. That paper adds: The donor group consisted of healthy Finnish infants who were having corrective surgery for congenital heart defects. Thymic material originated from resections removed in the course of corrective heart surgery. There were highly overlapping thymic repertoires among unrelated individuals, as related research reported.

The clonotype originates from a boy in the first two years of life with a congenital heart defect. Sequencing was done on a sample of thymocytes. This chain uses TRBV7-2 with TRBJ2-5, with 9 bases that match TRBD2. The DNA for the CDR3 is TGTGCCAGCAGCCCCCGGGGCGGGAGGGCCTCGGTACCGCAAGAGACCCAGTACTTC. Its protein is CASSPRGGRASVPQETQYF.